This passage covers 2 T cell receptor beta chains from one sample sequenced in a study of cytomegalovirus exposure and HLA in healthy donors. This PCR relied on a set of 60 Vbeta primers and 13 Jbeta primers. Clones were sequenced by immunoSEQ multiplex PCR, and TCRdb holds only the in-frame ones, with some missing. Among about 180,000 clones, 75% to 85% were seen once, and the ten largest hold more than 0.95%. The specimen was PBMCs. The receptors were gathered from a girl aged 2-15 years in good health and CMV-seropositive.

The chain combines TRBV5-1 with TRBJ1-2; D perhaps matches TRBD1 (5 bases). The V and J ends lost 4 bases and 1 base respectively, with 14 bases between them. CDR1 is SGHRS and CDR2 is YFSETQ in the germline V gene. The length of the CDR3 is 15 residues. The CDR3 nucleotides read TGCGCCAGCAGCGCTCGGACACTAAGTAACTATGGCTACACCTTC. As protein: CASSARTLSNYGYTF.

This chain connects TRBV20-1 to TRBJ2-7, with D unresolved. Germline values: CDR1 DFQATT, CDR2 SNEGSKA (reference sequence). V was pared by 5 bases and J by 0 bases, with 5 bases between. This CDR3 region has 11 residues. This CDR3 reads CSAFSSYEQYF. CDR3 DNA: TGCAGTGCTTTCAGCTCCTACGAGCAGTACTTC.